A selection of T cell receptor beta chains follows, all from one sample in a study of TIL therapy for anti-PD-1-resistant metastatic lung cancer. Here immunoSEQ multiplex PCR was the method, and the copy in TCRdb shows in-frame clones only, minus some. The data show 45,000 to 50,000 clones, just over 70% seen once. The specimen was tumor tissue, collected at baseline. The receptors originated from a person aged 25 to 80 with non-small cell lung cancer. The CDR3 runs from the conserved cysteine through the conserved F or W. The D gene is left open where the match is weak. The size entry is marked missing in some rows and otherwise reads once, few, many or a size class.

d_call clone_size v_call cdr3_aa
NA few TRBV11-2 CASSQDMGETQYF
NA NA TRBV19 CASSIDIAPQYF
TRBD2 NA TRBV4-1 CASSPGTSGALDTQYF
TRBD1 NA TRBV19 CASSIRSGTGSNQPQHF
NA few TRBV9 CASSVGEGSNQPQHF
NA NA TRBV5-1 CASSLGGGNQPQHF
NA NA TRBV7-5 CARSLTGDRRLSGANVLTF
NA NA TRBV5-1 CASSRRQGPNEKLFF
NA NA TRBV2 CASTRPGHVSYNEQFF
TRBD2 NA TRBV5-6 CASSFRTSAYNEQFF
NA NA TRBV19 CASSLRADTQYF
TRBD1 NA TRBV30 CAWKSRDRGTGYGYTF
NA NA TRBV10-3 CAVRPDRGPGTSAMSSYNEQFF
NA NA TRBV27 CASSPSWGASGYTF
TRBD1 NA TRBV7-9 CATSPGQGAPPAGYTF
NA NA TRBV6-5 CASRVGAGSYGYTF
TRBD1 NA TRBV7-3 CASSLTSETKQGADGGYTF
NA few TRBV27 CASSLGLDGHTYGYTF
NA NA TRBV7-9 CASSLGPGGRETQYF
NA NA TRBV5-6 CASSLDRTPDEQFF
TRBD2 NA TRBV13 CASSYRTSGNSYNEQFF
NA NA TRBV28 CASSLRAGVYEQYF
NA NA TRBV6-1 CASSVQQGRSYEQYF
NA NA TRBV25-1 CAIQAAGGNTIYF
NA NA TRBV7-8 CASSFQTAGGYTF
NA NA TRBV12-5 CASGLRRGMNTEAFF
NA NA TRBV28 CASSTGTDKFF
TRBD2 NA TRBV7-2 CASSFPGKGAGGPTDTQYF
NA NA TRBV5-6 CASSLVGGQLNEQFF
TRBD1 NA TRBV27 CASSADRGNTGELFF
NA NA TRBV6-5 CASRDDKHSTDTQYF
TRBD2 NA TRBV7-3 CASSRLAPSSYNEQFF
NA NA TRBV5-6 CASSSRGYVSGELFF